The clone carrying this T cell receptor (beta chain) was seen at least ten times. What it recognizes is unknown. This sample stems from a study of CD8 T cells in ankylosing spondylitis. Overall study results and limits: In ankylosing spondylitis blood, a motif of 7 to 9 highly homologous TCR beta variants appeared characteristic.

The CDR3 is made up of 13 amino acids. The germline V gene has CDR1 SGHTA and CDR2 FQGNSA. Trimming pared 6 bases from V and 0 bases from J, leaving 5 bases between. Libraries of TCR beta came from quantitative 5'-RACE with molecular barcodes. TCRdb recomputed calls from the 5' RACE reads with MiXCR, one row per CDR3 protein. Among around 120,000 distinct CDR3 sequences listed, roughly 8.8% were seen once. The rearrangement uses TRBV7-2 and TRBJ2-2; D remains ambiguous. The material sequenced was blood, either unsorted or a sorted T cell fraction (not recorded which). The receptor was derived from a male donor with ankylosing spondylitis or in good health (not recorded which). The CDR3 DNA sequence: TGTGCCAGCAGTTCCTCGAACACCGGGGAGCTGTTTTTT. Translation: CASSSSNTGELFF.